This TCR beta chain appears in the sequencing data of a study of shared clonotypes between healthy human individuals. Findings and limits, study-wide: Clonotypes not shared had lower generation probabilities than those common to all four donors.

For each subset, genomic DNA was distributed in equal portions over several immunoSEQ plates. Method: immunoSEQ multiplex PCR; TCRdb's copy keeps in-frame clones and lacks some. The sample consists of about 1 million clones, approximately 72% of them appearing once. Germline loops: CDR1 MDHEN, CDR2 SYDVKM. Trimming took 2 bases from V and 13 from J, leaving 15 bases between them. The CDR3 has 13 amino acids. With respect to this clone: Its matching antigen is unknown.

The specimen sequenced was memory CD4+ T cells sorted from blood. Subset of the sample: CD45RA-negative fraction. The chain joins TRBV28 to TRBJ2-4, with D perhaps TRBD1 (5 bases). The sequence was collected from a man in his late teens or twenties in good health. The CDR3 loop reads CASSLPLPGLQYF. DNA for the CDR3: TGTGCCAGCAGTTTACCCCTCCCAGGGCTACAGTACTTC.